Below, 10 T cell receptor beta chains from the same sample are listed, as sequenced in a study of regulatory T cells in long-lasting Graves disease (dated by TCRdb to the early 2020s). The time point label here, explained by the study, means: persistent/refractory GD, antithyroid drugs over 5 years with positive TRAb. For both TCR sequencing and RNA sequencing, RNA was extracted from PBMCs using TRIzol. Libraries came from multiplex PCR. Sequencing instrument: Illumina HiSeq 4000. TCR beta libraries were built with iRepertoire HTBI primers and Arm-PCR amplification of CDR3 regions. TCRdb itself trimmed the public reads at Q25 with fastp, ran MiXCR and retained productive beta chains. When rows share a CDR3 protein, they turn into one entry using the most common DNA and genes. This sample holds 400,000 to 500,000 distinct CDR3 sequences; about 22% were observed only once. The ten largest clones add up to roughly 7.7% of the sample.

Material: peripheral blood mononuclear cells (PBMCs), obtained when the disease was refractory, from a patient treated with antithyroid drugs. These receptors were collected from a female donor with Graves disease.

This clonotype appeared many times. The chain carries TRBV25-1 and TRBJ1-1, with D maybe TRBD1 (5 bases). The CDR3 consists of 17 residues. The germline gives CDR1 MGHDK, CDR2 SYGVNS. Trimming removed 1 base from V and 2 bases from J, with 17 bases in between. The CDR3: CASSESRGSRPNTEAFF. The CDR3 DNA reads TGTGCCAGCAGTGAATCGCGGGGGTCACGCCCTAACACTGAAGCTTTCTTT.

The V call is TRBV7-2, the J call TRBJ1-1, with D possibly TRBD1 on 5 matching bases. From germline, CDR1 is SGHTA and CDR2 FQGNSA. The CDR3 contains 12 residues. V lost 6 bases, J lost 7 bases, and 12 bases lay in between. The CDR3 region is CASRGGVSEAFF. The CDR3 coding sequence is TGTGCCAGCAGAGGAGGGGTAAGTGAAGCTTTCTTT.

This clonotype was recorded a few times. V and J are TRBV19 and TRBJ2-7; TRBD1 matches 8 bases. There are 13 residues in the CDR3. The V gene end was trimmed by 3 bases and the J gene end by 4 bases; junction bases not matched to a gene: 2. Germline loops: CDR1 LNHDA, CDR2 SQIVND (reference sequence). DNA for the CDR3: TGTGCCAGTAGTATGGGACAGGAGTACGAGCAGTACTTC. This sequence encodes CASSMGQEYEQYF.

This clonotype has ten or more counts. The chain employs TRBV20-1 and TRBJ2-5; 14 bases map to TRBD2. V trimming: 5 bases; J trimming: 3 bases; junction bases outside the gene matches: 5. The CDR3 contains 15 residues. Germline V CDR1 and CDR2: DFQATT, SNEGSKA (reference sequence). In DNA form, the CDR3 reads TGCAGTGCTGTACCGGGACTAGCGGGAGAAGAGACCCAGTACTTC. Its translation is CSAVPGLAGEETQYF.

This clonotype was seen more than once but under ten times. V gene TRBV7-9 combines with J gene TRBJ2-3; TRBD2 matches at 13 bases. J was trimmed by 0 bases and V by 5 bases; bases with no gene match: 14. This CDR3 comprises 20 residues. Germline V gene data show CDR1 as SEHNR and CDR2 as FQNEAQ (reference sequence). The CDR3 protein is CASSLTPGLAGPVSTDTQYF. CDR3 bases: TGTGCCAGCAGCCTCACCCCGGGACTAGCGGGACCTGTTAGCACAGATACGCAGTATTTT.

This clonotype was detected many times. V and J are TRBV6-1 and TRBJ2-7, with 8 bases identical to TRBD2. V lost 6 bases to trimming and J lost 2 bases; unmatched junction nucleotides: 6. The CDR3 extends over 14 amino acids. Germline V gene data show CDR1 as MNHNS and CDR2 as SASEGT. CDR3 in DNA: TGTGCCAGCAGCCAGAGCGGGAGTACCTACGAGCAGTACTTC. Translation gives CASSQSGSTYEQYF.

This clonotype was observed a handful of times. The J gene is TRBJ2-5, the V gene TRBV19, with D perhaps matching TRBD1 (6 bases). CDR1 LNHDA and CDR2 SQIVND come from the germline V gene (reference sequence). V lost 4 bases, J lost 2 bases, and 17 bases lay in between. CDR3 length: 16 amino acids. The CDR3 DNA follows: TGTGCCAGTAGTACCCGAATCGGGACATTACAAGAGACCCAGTACTTC. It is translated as CASSTRIGTLQETQYF. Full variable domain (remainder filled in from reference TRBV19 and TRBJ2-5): DGGITQSPKYLFRKEGQNVTLSCEQNLNHDAMYWYRQDPGQGLRLIYYSQIVNDFQKGDIAEGYSVSREKKESFPLTVTSAQKNPTAFYLCASSTRIGTLQETQYFGPGTRLLVL.

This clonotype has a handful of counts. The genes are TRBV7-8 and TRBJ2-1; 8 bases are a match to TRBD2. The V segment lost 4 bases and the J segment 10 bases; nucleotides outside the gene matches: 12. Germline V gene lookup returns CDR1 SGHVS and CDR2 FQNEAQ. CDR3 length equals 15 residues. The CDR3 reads CASSSNSAGVQEQFF. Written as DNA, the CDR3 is TGTGCCAGCAGCTCCAATTCAGCGGGAGTACAGGAGCAGTTCTTC.

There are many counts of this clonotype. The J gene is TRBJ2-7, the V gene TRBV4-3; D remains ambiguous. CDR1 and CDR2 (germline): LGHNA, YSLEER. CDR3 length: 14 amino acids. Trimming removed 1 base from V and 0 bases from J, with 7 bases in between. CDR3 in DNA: TGCGCCAGCAGCCAAGGGATCAACTCCTACGAGCAGTACTTC. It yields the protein CASSQGINSYEQYF.

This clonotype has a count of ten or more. CDR3 protein: CASSLATDPNEKLFF. In nucleotides, the CDR3 is TGCGCCAGCAGCTTGGCAACAGACCCTAATGAAAAACTGTTTTTT. The chain carries TRBV5-1 and TRBJ1-4, with unresolved D. Germline loops: CDR1 SGHRS, CDR2 YFSETQ. V lost 0 bases, J lost 3 bases, and 9 bases lay in between. The CDR3 totals 15 residues.